The 2 T cell receptor beta chains below were found in one sample sequenced in a study of blood T cell repertoires in COVID-19 (dated by TCRdb to 2019 to 2021). Libraries came from the immunoSEQ multiplex PCR assay. Held by TCRdb, this immuneACCESS table contains in-frame sequences only and omits some clones. Under half of the omission traces to an unresolved V gene where checked; the cause of the rest is unknown. This sample gives 200,000 to 250,000 clones in total; less than 90% of them show up just once. Around 18% of the sample is held by the ten biggest clonotypes. Sequencing was done on a sample of peripheral blood. Every receptor here comes from a woman at least 80 years old with active or convalescent COVID-19.

The chain couples TRBV4-1 to TRBJ1-2, with a possible D match to TRBD1 (5 bases). Germline-derived CDR1 and CDR2 are MGHRA and YSYEKL. The CDR3 has 14 amino acids. V was cut by 0 bases and J by 7 bases, with 12 bases left in between. The CDR3 nucleotides read TGCGCCAGCAGCCAAGAGAGCAGGGTTGGTGGCTACACCTTC. This codes for CASSQESRVGGYTF.

The DNA for the CDR3 is TGTGCCAGCAGCTTAAGACCAGGGGGCGGTTACGAGCAGTACTTC. It specifies CASSLRPGGGYEQYF. The chain combines TRBV7-3 with TRBJ2-7, with 8 bases matching TRBD1. The V gene's germline CDR1 is SGHTA and CDR2 FQGTGA. CDR3 size: 15 residues. The trim removed 1 base at V and 4 bases at J, leaving 6 bases unmatched. The whole variable domain, remainder taken from reference TRBV7-3 and TRBJ2-7, is GAGVSQTPSNKVTEKGKYVELRCDPISGHTALYWYRQSLGQGPEFLIYFQGTGAADDSGLPNDRFFAVRPEGSVSTLKIQRTERGDSAVYLCASSLRPGGGYEQYFGPGTRLTVT.